The T cell receptor (beta chain) under discussion was sequenced for a study of blood T cell repertoires in COVID-19. Sequencing used immunoSEQ multiplex PCR; TCRdb keeps in-frame clones, though not all of them. There are about 410,000 clones in the sample; about 89% occur only once, and 1.5% to 1.9% lies in the top ten. The V gene lost 6 bases and the J gene lost 5 bases, with 13 bases spanning the gap. The CDR3 length is 13 residues. Germline values: CDR1 MNHEY, CDR2 SVGAGI. The sequence derives from a woman aged 40 to 49 with COVID-19, enrolled during active disease. The chain joins TRBV6-5 to TRBJ2-5, with D uncertain. Sequenced: peripheral blood. CDR3 in amino acids: CASRFQATETQYF. CDR3 DNA: TGTGCCAGCAGATTCCAGGCTACGGAGACCCAGTACTTC.